These 19 T cell receptor beta chains originate from one sample sequenced in a study of CD8+CD57+ T cells in acquired aplastic anemia. CDR3 and TCR beta VDJ profiling relied on genomic DNA as the template. One entry per CDR3 protein, called by TCRdb with MiXCR from the reads. The sample comprises 100,000 to 120,000 distinct CDR3 sequences, approximately 49% of which are singletons, and around a third rests with the top ten. Material for sequencing was sorted CD4+, CD8+, or CD8+CD57+ T cells (not recorded which) from PBMCs. Receptors originate from a human donor in good health, serving as a control.

Comments on this clonotype: Compared with germline, one end of the junction differs, possibly owing to a read error. V and J are TRBV19 and TRBJ1-2, with 7 bases identical to TRBD1. This CDR3 is built from 15 residues. The germline gives CDR1 LNHDA, CDR2 SQIVND (reference sequence). The CDR3 DNA is TGTGCCAGTAGTATGGGAGGGGGCGCGTGGAATGGTTACACCTTC. This codes for CASSMGGGAWNGYTF.

This clonotype appeared many times. V and J are TRBV4-3 and TRBJ1-6; D is ambiguous. Germline assignment: CDR1 LGHNA and CDR2 YSLEER. CDR3 length: 16 amino acids. V shed 0 bases and J shed 7 bases, with 13 bases lying between them. The CDR3 loop is CASSQDRSGLNSPLHF. The CDR3 DNA reads as TGCGCCAGCAGCCAAGATAGGTCAGGCCTGAATTCACCCCTCCACTTT.

V and J are TRBV7-9 and TRBJ1-5; D unresolved. The CDR3 sequence is 13 residues long. Germline loops: CDR1 SEHNR, CDR2 FQNEAQ (reference sequence). The germline V and J ends were trimmed by 1 base and 6 bases, with 7 bases remaining between them. CDR3 sequence: CASSLGVVQPQHF. CDR3 sequence (DNA): TGTGCCAGCAGCTTAGGGGTAGTTCAGCCCCAGCATTTT.

This clonotype occurred many times. J is TRBJ2-3 and V is TRBV12-5; 8 positions agree with TRBD2. The CDR3 is 16 amino acids. With 1 base clipped from V and 2 bases from J, the junction kept 5 bases outside the gene matches. Germline V gives CDR1 LGHNT, CDR2 FRNRAP. The CDR3 loop is CASGLATSVNTDTQYF. The DNA of the CDR3 is TGTGCTAGTGGTTTGGCGACTAGCGTGAACACAGATACGCAGTATTTT.

The V call is TRBV9, the J call TRBJ2-1; tentatively, D is TRBD2 (7 bases). Germline assignment: CDR1 SGDLS and CDR2 YYNGEE. Trimming removed 0 bases at V and 0 bases at J, with 10 bases between. The CDR3 spans 16 residues. The CDR3 DNA is TGTGCCAGCAGCGTAGGCGGGGGCTTCTCCTACAATGAGCAGTTCTTC. Residues: CASSVGGGFSYNEQFF.

With respect to this clonotype: It may be a read error: a sequence one base away is much more abundant. This chain joins TRBV27 and TRBJ2-1; 9 bases align to TRBD1. Germline V lookup: CDR1 MNHEY, CDR2 SMNVEV (reference sequence). Losses at the gene ends were 8 bases for V and 3 bases for J; bases not matched to a gene: 8. The CDR3 consists of 15 residues. The CDR3 sequence is CASGAGTGIYNEQFF. The CDR3 DNA sequence: TGTGCCAGCGGCGCCGGGACAGGGATCTACAATGAGCAGTTCTTC.

The V gene is TRBV29-1, the J gene TRBJ2-3; 7 nucleotides line up with TRBD2. Germline lookup yields CDR1 SQVTM and CDR2 ANQGSEA. This CDR3 region has 14 residues. V lost 6 bases to trimming and J lost 2 bases; unmatched junction nucleotides: 8. CDR3 in amino acids: CSVEGTTITDTQYF. The DNA for the CDR3 is TGCAGCGTAGAGGGGACTACTATCACAGATACGCAGTATTTT.

In the case of this clonotype: This may stem from a read error, because a much larger clone lies one nucleotide away. V usage is TRBV25-1 and J usage is TRBJ2-5; weak D call: TRBD2 (5 bases). The CDR3 consists of 14 residues. Germline CDR1 reads MGHDK; CDR2 reads SYGVNS. The CDR3 coding sequence is TGTGCCAGCAGTTGGTCAGGAGGAATGGAGACCCAGCACTTC. Translating gives CASSWSGGMETQHF.

The chain employs TRBV4-1 and TRBJ2-3, with unresolved D. V lost 1 base and J lost 1, with 3 bases in between. The CDR3 contains 13 residues. In germline, CDR1 is MGHRA, CDR2 YSYEKL. The CDR3 bases are TGCGCCAGCAGCCAAGTTGGCACAGATACGCAGTATTTT. Translating it yields CASSQVGTDTQYF.

The chain employs TRBV25-1 and TRBJ1-2, with D maybe TRBD1 (6 bases). The V and J ends lost 4 bases and 7 bases respectively, with 13 bases between them. Germline CDR1 is MGHDK and CDR2 is SYGVNS. The CDR3 is 13 amino acids. The chain's CDR3 is CASSGGGASGYTF. CDR3 sequence (DNA): TGTGCCAGCAGTGGGGGGGGGGCAAGTGGCTACACCTTC.

The chain links TRBV5-1 to TRBJ1-1; D call uncertain. The germline gives CDR1 SGHRS, CDR2 YFSETQ. The CDR3 contains 13 residues. The V end was cut by 0 bases, the J end by 1 base, with 4 bases between. The CDR3: CASSLDTNTEAFF. The CDR3 nucleotides read TGCGCCAGCAGCTTGGACACGAACACTGAAGCTTTCTTT.

This clonotype turned up a few times. The rearrangement links TRBV15 to TRBJ1-6; possibly TRBD1 for D (6 bases). This CDR3 has 13 amino acids. V shed 2 bases and J shed 9 bases, with 8 bases lying between them. Germline values: CDR1 LNHNV, CDR2 YYDKDF (reference sequence). The CDR3 region has the DNA TGTGCCACCAGCAGACAGGGGAGTTCACCCCTCCACTTT. Translating it yields CATSRQGSSPLHF.

The chain uses TRBV29-1 and TRBJ1-3; D not resolved. Trimming took off 0 bases at V and 4 bases at J, with 13 bases between the two ends. Germline assignment: CDR1 SQVTM and CDR2 ANQGSEA. The CDR3 extends over 15 amino acids. DNA of the CDR3: TGCAGCGTTGAAGATCTCGTTTCGGGGGGAAACACCATATATTTT. Translating gives CSVEDLVSGGNTIYF. Drawing the rest from reference TRBV29-1 and TRBJ1-3, the complete variable domain is SAVISQKPSRDICQRGTSLTIQCQVDSQVTMMFWYRQQPGQSLTLIATANQGSEATYESGFVIDKFPISRPNLTFSTLTVSNMSPEDSSIYLCSVEDLVSGGNTIYFGEGSWLTVV.

V is TRBV5-6 and J is TRBJ2-1; D uncertain. Between the trimmed V and J ends, which lost 5 bases and 5 bases, there was a span of 11 bases. The CDR3 contains 13 residues. The germline CDR1 and CDR2 sequences are SGHDT and YYEEEE. The CDR3 DNA reads as TGTGCCAGCAGGCGCCAGACCCACAATGAGCAGTTCTTC. Protein: CASRRQTHNEQFF.

This clonotype was seen repeatedly, ten times or more. The chain is built from TRBV4-3 and TRBJ1-6; weak D call: TRBD1 (6 bases). V was clipped by 0 bases and J by 8 bases, with 14 bases between them. Germline-derived CDR1 and CDR2 are LGHNA and YSLEER. CDR3 length: 16 residues. In DNA form, the CDR3 reads TGCGCCAGCAGCCAAGAACAGGGTACGATTGATTCACCCCTCCACTTT. Amino acid sequence: CASSQEQGTIDSPLHF.

This clonotype was observed many times. The chain has TRBV7-9 and TRBJ2-5; D not certain. The length of the CDR3 is 14 residues. With 5 bases removed from V and 2 bases from J, the gap between germline ends came to 12 bases. Germline V gene sequence: CDR1 SEHNR, CDR2 FQNEAQ (reference sequence). CDR3 region: CASSPPLVQETQYF. The CDR3 bases are TGTGCCAGCAGCCCCCCGCTAGTACAAGAGACCCAGTACTTC.

This sequence joins TRBV6-5 and TRBJ1-1, with D uncertain. There are 16 residues in the CDR3. Germline lookup yields CDR1 MNHEY and CDR2 SVGAGI. With 0 bases removed from V and 1 base from J, the gap between germline ends came to 12 bases. CDR3 bases: TGTGCCAGCAGTTACTCGTCGGCCCGGTGGAACACTGAAGCTTTCTTT. Translated, it gives CASSYSSARWNTEAFF.

The table lists this clonotype with many counts. This rearrangement joins TRBV2 to TRBJ1-1; 12 bases fit TRBD1. The CDR3 is 17 residues long. Germline assignment: CDR1 SNHLY and CDR2 FYNNEI. V was clipped by 6 bases and J by 0 bases; unmatched bases: 8. For the CDR3, the DNA is TGTGCCAGCAGGAGGGGACAGGGGGCGGCAATGAACACTGAAGCTTTCTTT. Protein sequence: CASRRGQGAAMNTEAFF.

This clonotype was detected many times. V is TRBV5-8 and J is TRBJ1-2; perhaps TRBD1 as D (5 bases). The CDR3 is 15 amino acids. V was cut by 4 bases and J by 3 bases, with 16 bases left in between. Germline lookup yields CDR1 SGHTS and CDR2 YDEGEE. Written as DNA, the CDR3 is TGTGCCAGCAGCGGACGCGGGACCGCAGACTATGGCTACACCTTC. Its protein product is CASSGRGTADYGYTF.